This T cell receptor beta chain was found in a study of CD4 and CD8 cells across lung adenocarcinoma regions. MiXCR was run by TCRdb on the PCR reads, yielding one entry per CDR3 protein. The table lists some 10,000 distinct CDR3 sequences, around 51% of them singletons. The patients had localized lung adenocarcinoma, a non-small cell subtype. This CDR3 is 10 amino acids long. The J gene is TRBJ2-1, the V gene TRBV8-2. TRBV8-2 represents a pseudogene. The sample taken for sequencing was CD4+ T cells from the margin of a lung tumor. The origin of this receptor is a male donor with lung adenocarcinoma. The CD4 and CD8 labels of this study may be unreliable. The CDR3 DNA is TGTGGCAGGATCGGAAGAGCACACGTCTTC. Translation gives CGRIGRAHVF.